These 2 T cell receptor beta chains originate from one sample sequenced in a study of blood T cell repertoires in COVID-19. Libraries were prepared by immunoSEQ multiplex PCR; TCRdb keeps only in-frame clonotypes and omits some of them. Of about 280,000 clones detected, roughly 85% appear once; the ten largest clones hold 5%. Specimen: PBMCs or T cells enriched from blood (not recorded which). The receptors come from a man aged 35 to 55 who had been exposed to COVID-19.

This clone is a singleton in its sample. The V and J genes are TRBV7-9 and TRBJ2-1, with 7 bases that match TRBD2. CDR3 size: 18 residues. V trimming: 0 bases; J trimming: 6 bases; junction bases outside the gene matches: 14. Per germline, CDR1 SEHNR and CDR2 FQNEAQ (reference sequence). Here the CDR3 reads CASSLAGLKTTTPNEQFF. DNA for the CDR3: TGTGCCAGCAGCTTAGCGGGACTAAAAACGACTACCCCCAATGAGCAGTTCTTC. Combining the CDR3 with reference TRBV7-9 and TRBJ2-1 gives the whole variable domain DTGVSQNPRHKITKRGQNVTFRCDPISEHNRLYWYRQTLGQGPEFLTYFQNEAQLEKSRLLSDRFSAERPKGSFSTLEIQRTEQGDSAMYLCASSLAGLKTTTPNEQFFGPGTRLTVL.

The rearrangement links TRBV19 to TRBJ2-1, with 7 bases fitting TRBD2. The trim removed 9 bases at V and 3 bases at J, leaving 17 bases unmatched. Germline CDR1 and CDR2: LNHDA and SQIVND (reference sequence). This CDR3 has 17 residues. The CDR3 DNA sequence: TGTGCCAGATCCTTTCGGGGGGACTATCGTGTCTACAATGAGCAGTTCTTC. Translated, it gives CARSFRGDYRVYNEQFF. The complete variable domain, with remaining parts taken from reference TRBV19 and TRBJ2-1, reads DGGITQSPKYLFRKEGQNVTLSCEQNLNHDAMYWYRQDPGQGLRLIYYSQIVNDFQKGDIAEGYSVSREKKESFPLTVTSAQKNPTAFYLCARSFRGDYRVYNEQFFGPGTRLTVL.